The rows below give T cell receptor beta chains drawn from one sample of a study of human T cells and chemical hapten exposure. TCRdb ran MiXCR on the RACE reads and lists one entry per CDR3 protein. This table has about 380,000 distinct CDR3 sequences, 5% to 6.5% appearing once. Material: whole blood, obtained in connection with sensitization to the hapten diphenylcyclopropenone (DPC). These receptors were obtained from a woman between 45 and 60 years old with alopecia areata. Some clones in this sample may be carry-over from other donors' samples. CDR3s include the opening cysteine and the closing phenylalanine or tryptophan. D genes are given only for firm matches. Some rows mark clone size as missing; the rest say once, few, many or name a class of expanded clone.

14,.,TRBV29-1,few,TRBJ2-3,TGCAGCGTTGGCCCGGGTCCCACCACAGATACGCAGTATTTT,CSVGPGPTTDTQYF
14,.,TRBV20-1,.,TRBJ1-5,TGCAGTGCTAGGAGGGATAGTACTAACCAGCCCCAGCATTTT,CSARRDSTNQPQHF
16,TRBD2,TRBV7-6,.,TRBJ2-1,TGTGCCAGCAGCTTAGAAGCGGGGGGGCGCCCCAATGAGCAGTTCTTC,CASSLEAGGRPNEQFF
11,.,TRBV3-1,many,TRBJ2-3,TGTGCCAGCAGCCAACTGGATACGCAGTATTTT,CASSQLDTQYF
17,TRBD2,TRBV6-2/TRBV6-3,many,TRBJ2-7,TGTGCCAGCAGCATTACCGGTACGGGCGGGGGAGCCTACGAGCAGTACTTC,CASSITGTGGGAYEQYF
15,.,TRBV12-3/TRBV12-4,.,TRBJ2-3,TGTGCCAGCAGTCCGACAGGACTGAGCACAGATACGCAGTATTTT,CASSPTGLSTDTQYF
15,.,TRBV6-6,.,TRBJ2-5,TGTGCCAGCAGTCCCCGGGCGCCCCCGAGTGGGACCCAGTACTTC,CASSPRAPPSGTQYF
16,.,TRBV6-5,.,TRBJ1-5,TGTGCCAGCAGTTACTTGGGACCATGGGGCAATCAGCCCCAGCATTTT,CASSYLGPWGNQPQHF
14,TRBD2,TRBV7-2,.,TRBJ2-2,TGTGCCAGCAGCCGGGACTACTTGACCGGGGAGCTGTTTTTT,CASSRDYLTGELFF
12,.,TRBV30,many,TRBJ1-1,TGTGCCTGGAGTTCAGGGTCCCCCTCCGCTTTCTTT,CAWSSGSPSAFF
14,.,TRBV15,many,TRBJ2-5,TGTGCCACCAGCAGAGAGCGGGACGGTAGAGCCCAGTACTTC,CATSRERDGRAQYF
15,.,TRBV6-5,many,TRBJ1-4,TGTGCCAGCAGTTACGGGCGGGCCTCTAATGAAAAACTGTTTTTT,CASSYGRASNEKLFF
11,.,TRBV7-9,few,TRBJ2-1,TGTGCCAGCAGCCCGCTAAGGGAGCAGTTCTTC,CASSPLREQFF
18,TRBD2,TRBV6-2/TRBV6-3,many,TRBJ2-1,TGTGCCAGCAGTTACCACGGGACTAGCGGGGTTACCTACAATGAGCAGTTCTTC,CASSYHGTSGVTYNEQFF
13,.,TRBV28,.,TRBJ2-7,TGTGCCAGCAACCCGGGGAACCCCTACGAGCAGTACTTC,CASNPGNPYEQYF
12,.,TRBV19,.,TRBJ2-1,TGTGCCACCCGCCGAGGGCACAATGAGCAGTTCTTC,CATRRGHNEQFF
15,.,TRBV5-1,.,TRBJ2-7,TGCGCCAGCAGCTTAGGGACACTGGTTTTCTACGAGCAGTACTTC,CASSLGTLVFYEQYF
17,TRBD2,TRBV13,few,TRBJ2-2,TGTGCCAGCAGTCCTAGCGGGCTGTCATCGGGTACCGGGGAGCTGTTTTTT,CASSPSGLSSGTGELFF
17,TRBD1,TRBV7-2,many,TRBJ2-6,TGTGCCAGCAGCCTAGGACAGGGAAACCCTGGGGCCAACGTCCTGACTTTC,CASSLGQGNPGANVLTF
14,.,TRBV28,.,TRBJ2-7,TGTGCCAGCAGTTTAGAAGGTCCAGGAAACGAGCAGTACTTC,CASSLEGPGNEQYF
13,.,TRBV7-2,few,TRBJ1-1,TGTGCCAGCAGCTTAAGCTTGGGGGCTGAAGCTTTCTTT,CASSLSLGAEAFF
11,.,TRBV19,few,TRBJ2-2,TGTGCCAGTGAGACCATCGGGGAGCTGTTTTTT,CASETIGELFF
13,.,TRBV25-1,many,TRBJ1-1,TGTGCCAGCAGTGTACGAACCCACACTGAAGCTTTCTTT,CASSVRTHTEAFF
14,TRBD2,TRBV12-3/TRBV12-4,many,TRBJ2-1,TGTGCCAGCAGCCAGCTGCGGGGGGGCCGGGAGCAGTTCTTC,CASSQLRGGREQFF
14,.,TRBV6-5,many,TRBJ2-7,TGTGCCAGCAGTTTGGGCGGGCGTTCCTACGAGCAGTACTTC,CASSLGGRSYEQYF
13,.,TRBV6-6,few,TRBJ2-3,TGTGCCAGCAAAACGGGGAGCACAGATACGCAGTATTTT,CASKTGSTDTQYF
15,TRBD1,TRBV5-1,.,TRBJ1-2,TGCGCCAGCAGCTTAACAGGGGGTGAAAGGAGTGGCTACACCTTC,CASSLTGGERSGYTF
14,.,TRBV20-1,few,TRBJ1-5,TGCAGTGCTATCCGAGGGTATAGCAATCAGCCCCAGCATTTT,CSAIRGYSNQPQHF
12,.,TRBV12-5,few,TRBJ2-1,TGTGCTAGTGGTTTGAGAGTCAATGAGCAGTTCTTC,CASGLRVNEQFF
13,.,TRBV6-2/TRBV6-3,.,TRBJ2-3,TGTGCCAGCAGCACACAGGTCACAGATACGCAGTATTTT,CASSTQVTDTQYF
14,TRBD1,TRBV27,few,TRBJ2-7,TGTGCCAGCAGCTTAAACAGGGGTCCCTACGAGCAGTACTTC,CASSLNRGPYEQYF
14,.,TRBV4-2,many,TRBJ2-1,TGTGCCAGCAGCCAAGATAGGGCTAGCAATGAGCAGTTCTTC,CASSQDRASNEQFF
13,.,TRBV6-5,many,TRBJ2-5,TGTGCCAGCACCGCGGACTATGGAGAGACCCAGTACTTC,CASTADYGETQYF
13,.,TRBV27,many,TRBJ1-5,TGTGCCAGCAGTTTAAGGGGGGTCCAGCCCCAGCATTTT,CASSLRGVQPQHF
11,.,TRBV20-1,few,TRBJ2-1,TGCAGTGCTAGACGTGCCAATGAGCAGTTCTTC,CSARRANEQFF
15,.,TRBV28,many,TRBJ1-5,TGTGCCAGCAGTTTTGTCCAGACTAGCAATCAGCCCCAGCATTTT,CASSFVQTSNQPQHF
16,.,TRBV7-2,many,TRBJ2-4,TGTGCCAGCAGCCCCCGAGAGGGTTTAGCCAAAAACATTCAGTACTTC,CASSPREGLAKNIQYF
15,.,TRBV28,many,TRBJ1-4,TGTGCCAGCAGTAGCGCCGGGACGGGTAATGAAAAACTGTTTTTT,CASSSAGTGNEKLFF
12,.,TRBV12-3/TRBV12-4,many,TRBJ1-5,TGTGCCAGCAGCCATGTCAGACAGCCCCAGCATTTT,CASSHVRQPQHF
14,.,TRBV3-1,few,TRBJ1-1,TGTGCCAGCAGCCAAGGTTTCAGAAACACTGAAGCTTTCTTT,CASSQGFRNTEAFF
19,.,TRBV24-1,few,TRBJ2-3,TGTGCCACCAGTGATCCTTCTACGGGGACGGCTAATCTGGGAGATACGCAGTATTTT,CATSDPSTGTANLGDTQYF
12,.,TRBV20-1,few,TRBJ1-1,TGCAGTGCTAGGGAGGGACGATCGCCAGCTTTCTTT,CSAREGRSPAFF
14,.,TRBV7-6,.,TRBJ1-1,TGTGCCAGCAGCTCAGGGACATCGAACACTGAAGCTTTCTTT,CASSSGTSNTEAFF
15,TRBD1,TRBV7-9,once,TRBJ2-1,TGTGCCATCAGCTCCCGGGACAGGGAGAACAATGAGCAGTTCTTC,CAISSRDRENNEQFF
13,.,TRBV12-3/TRBV12-4,.,TRBJ2-1,TGTGCCAGCAGCCACGGGACTTCCAATGAGCAGTTCTTC,CASSHGTSNEQFF
13,.,TRBV7-8,.,TRBJ2-1,TGTGCCAGCAGCGCTGGGTTGGGTGGTGTGCAGTTCTTC,CASSAGLGGVQFF
13,.,TRBV30,many,TRBJ1-2,TGTGCCTGGAGTCCCGGCGAAGACTATGGCTACACCTTC,CAWSPGEDYGYTF
12,.,TRBV7-9,.,TRBJ1-1,TGTGCCAGCAGCTTCCGGAGTACTGAAGCTTTCTTT,CASSFRSTEAFF
12,.,TRBV9,many,TRBJ2-3,TGTGCCAGCAGGGAGAAGGAGGATACGCAGTATTTT,CASREKEDTQYF
16,.,TRBV12-3/TRBV12-4,once,TRBJ1-1,TGTGCCAGCAGTCTCCCTACGGGGCAGGAGGTCACTGAAGCTTTCTTT,CASSLPTGQEVTEAFF
13,.,TRBV6-2/TRBV6-3,many,TRBJ2-7,TGTGCCAGCAGTTACCCGGGAATCTACGAGCAGTACTTC,CASSYPGIYEQYF
15,.,TRBV2,few,TRBJ1-2,TGTGCCAGCAGAGCCGGGACAAAGGAACTGAAAGGCTACACCTTC,CASRAGTKELKGYTF
17,TRBD1,TRBV12-3/TRBV12-4,many,TRBJ2-3,TGTGCCAGCAGTAGATCCGGGACAGTCTTTAGCACAGATACGCAGTATTTT,CASSRSGTVFSTDTQYF
16,TRBD1,TRBV5-1,many,TRBJ2-3,TGCGCCAGCAGCCCTCCGACAGGGGTATGGGCAGATACGCAGTATTTT,CASSPPTGVWADTQYF